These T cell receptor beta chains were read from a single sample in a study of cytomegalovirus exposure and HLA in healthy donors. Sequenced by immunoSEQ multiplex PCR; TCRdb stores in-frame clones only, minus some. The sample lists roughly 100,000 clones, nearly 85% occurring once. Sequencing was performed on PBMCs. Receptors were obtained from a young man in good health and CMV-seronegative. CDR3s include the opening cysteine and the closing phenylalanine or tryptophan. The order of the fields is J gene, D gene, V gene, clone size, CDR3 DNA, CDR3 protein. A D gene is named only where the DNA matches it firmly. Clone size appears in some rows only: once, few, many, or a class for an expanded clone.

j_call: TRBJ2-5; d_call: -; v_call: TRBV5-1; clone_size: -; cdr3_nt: TGCGCCAGCAGATTGCTAGCGTCAACAGAGACCCAGTACTTC; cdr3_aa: CASRLLASTETQYF
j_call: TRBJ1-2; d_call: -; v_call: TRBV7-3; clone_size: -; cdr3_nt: TGTGCCAGCAGCTCGGGGGGAGCAGGGGCGGGCGGCTACACCTTC; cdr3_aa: CASSSGGAGAGGYTF
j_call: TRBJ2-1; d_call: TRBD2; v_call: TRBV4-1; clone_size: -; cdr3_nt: TGCGCCAGCAGCCGAGTACTAGCGGCCTCTTTCAATGAGCAGTTCTTC; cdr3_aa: CASSRVLAASFNEQFF
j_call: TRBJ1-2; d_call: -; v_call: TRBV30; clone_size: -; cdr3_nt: TGTGCCTGGAGTGTACAAAGTGGTGCAGCTAACTATGGCTACACCTTC; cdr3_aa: CAWSVQSGAANYGYTF
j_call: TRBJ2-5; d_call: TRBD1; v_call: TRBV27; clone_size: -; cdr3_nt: TGTGCCAGCAGTTCTTCCGGGACAGGGGGCGGGTGGGAGACCCAGTACTTC; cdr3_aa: CASSSSGTGGGWETQYF
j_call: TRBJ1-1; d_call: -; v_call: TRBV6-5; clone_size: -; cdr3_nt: TGTGCCAGCAGGGCCCTTGACACTGAAGCTTTCTTT; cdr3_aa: CASRALDTEAFF
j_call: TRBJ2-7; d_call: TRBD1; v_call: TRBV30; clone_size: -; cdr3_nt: TGTGCCTGGAGTGGGGGACAGGGGGTTGAGGTGCTGTACTTC; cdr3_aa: CAWSGGQGVEVLYF
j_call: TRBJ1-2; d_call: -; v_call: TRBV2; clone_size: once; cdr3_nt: TGTGCCAGCACGGGGGGGGGTGGCTACACCTTC; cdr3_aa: CASTGGGGYTF
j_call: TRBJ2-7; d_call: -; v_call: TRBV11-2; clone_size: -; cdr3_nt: TGTGCCAGCAGCTCGGACTCGAGCTCCTACGAGCAGTACTTC; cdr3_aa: CASSSDSSSYEQYF
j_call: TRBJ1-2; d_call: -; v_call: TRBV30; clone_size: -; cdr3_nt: TGTGCCTTCCGGGGGGCGATTCAGCTTACTTTTATGGCTAACACCTTC; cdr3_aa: CAFRGAIQLTFMANTF
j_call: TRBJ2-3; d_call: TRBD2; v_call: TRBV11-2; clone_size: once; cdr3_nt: TGTGCCAGCAGCCCGACTAGCGGGAGGGCCCCAGATACGCAGTATTTT; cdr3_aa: CASSPTSGRAPDTQYF
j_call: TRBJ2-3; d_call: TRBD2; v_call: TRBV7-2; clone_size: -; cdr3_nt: TGTGCCAGCAGCTTAGCCCCTCCACTAGCGGGAGCTGATACGCAGTATTTT; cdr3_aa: CASSLAPPLAGADTQYF
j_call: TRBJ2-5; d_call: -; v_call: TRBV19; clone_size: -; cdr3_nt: TGTGCCAGTAGTTCCCTAGCGTCTCAAGAGACCCAGTACTTC; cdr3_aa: CASSSLASQETQYF
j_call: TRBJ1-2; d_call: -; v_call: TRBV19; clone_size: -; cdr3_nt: TGTGCCAGTAGTATGGACAGAAATGGCTACACCTTC; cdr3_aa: CASSMDRNGYTF
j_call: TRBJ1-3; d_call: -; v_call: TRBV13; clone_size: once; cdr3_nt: TGTGCCAGCACCCCAAGGGGAAGAAACACCATATATTTT; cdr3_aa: CASTPRGRNTIYF
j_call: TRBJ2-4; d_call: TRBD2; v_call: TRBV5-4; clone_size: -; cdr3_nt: TGTGCCAGCAGCCAAACTCAACTAGCGGGACGGTTCAACATTCAGTACTTC; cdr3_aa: CASSQTQLAGRFNIQYF
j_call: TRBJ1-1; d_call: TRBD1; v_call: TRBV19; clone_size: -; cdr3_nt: TGTGCCAGTAGTAAGACAGGGGATAACACTGAAGCTTTCTTT; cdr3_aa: CASSKTGDNTEAFF
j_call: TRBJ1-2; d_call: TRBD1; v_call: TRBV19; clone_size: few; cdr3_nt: TGTGCCAGTAGGAACACAGGGGCCGCTGGCTACACCTTC; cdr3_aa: CASRNTGAAGYTF
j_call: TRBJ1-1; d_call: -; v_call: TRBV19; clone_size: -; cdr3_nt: TGTGCCAGTAGTATGTTGTGGAGAGGGCCTGGCACTGAAGCTTTCTTT; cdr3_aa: CASSMLWRGPGTEAFF
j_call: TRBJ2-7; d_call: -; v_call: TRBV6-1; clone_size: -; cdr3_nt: TGTGCCAGCTCCTGGACTGTAAACTCCTACGAGCAGTACTTC; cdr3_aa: CASSWTVNSYEQYF
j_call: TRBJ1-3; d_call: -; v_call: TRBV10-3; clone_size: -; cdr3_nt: TGTGCCATCACGAACAGGAATTCGACAAACACCATATATTTT; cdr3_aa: CAITNRNSTNTIYF
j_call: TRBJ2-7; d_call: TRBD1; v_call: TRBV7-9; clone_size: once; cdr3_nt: TGTGCCAGCAGATCCGGGACAGGGAAGCTCGAGCAGTACTTC; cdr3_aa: CASRSGTGKLEQYF
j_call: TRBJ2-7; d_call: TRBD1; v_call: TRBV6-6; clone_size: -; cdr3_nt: TGTGCCAGCAGTTCCCCCCGGGACAGGGGTTCCTACGAGCAGTACTTC; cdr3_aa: CASSSPRDRGSYEQYF
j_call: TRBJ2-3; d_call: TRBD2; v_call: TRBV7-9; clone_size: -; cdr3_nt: TGTGCCAGCAGCCAGCTAGCGGGAGGGCCCACAGATACGCAGTATTTT; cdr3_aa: CASSQLAGGPTDTQYF
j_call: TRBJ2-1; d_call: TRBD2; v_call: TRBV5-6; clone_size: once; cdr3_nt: TGTGCCAGCAGGACTTGGGCCGGGGGGGTCAATGAGCAGTTCTTC; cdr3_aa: CASRTWAGGVNEQFF
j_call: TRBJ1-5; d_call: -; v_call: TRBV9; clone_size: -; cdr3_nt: TGTGCCAGCAGCACAAGGGGTGACAGCAATCAGCCCCAGCATTTT; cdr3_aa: CASSTRGDSNQPQHF
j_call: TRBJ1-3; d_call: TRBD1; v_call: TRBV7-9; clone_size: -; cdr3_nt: TGTGCCAGCAGCAACAGGGGGCGGACTGGAAACACCATATATTTT; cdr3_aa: CASSNRGRTGNTIYF
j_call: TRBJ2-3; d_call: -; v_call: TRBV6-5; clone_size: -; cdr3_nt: TGTGCCAGCAGCATACAACAGCGCACAGATACGCAGTATTTT; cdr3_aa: CASSIQQRTDTQYF
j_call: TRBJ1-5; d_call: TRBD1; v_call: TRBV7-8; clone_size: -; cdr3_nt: TGTGCCAGCAGCCCGCTAGGACAGGGGGCGAGTAAGCCCCAGCATTTT; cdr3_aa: CASSPLGQGASKPQHF
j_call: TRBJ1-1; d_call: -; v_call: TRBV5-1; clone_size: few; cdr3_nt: TGCGCCAGCAGCTTACGACAGAGAAGCACTGAAGCTTTCTTT; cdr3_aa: CASSLRQRSTEAFF
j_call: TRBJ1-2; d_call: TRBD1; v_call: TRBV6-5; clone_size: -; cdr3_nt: TGTGCCAGCAGGGGGACAGGGGTCTATGGCTACACCTTC; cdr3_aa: CASRGTGVYGYTF
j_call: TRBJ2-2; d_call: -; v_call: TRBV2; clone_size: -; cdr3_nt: TGTGCCAGCAGAGGAAGGGGTCGGCAAACCGGGGAGCTGTTTTTT; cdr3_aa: CASRGRGRQTGELFF
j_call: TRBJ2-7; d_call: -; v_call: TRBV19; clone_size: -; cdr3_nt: TGTGCCAGTAGTATAGATTTACTCTCCTACGAGCAGTACTTC; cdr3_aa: CASSIDLLSYEQYF
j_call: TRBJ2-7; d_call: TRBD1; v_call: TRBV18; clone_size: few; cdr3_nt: TGTGCCAGCTCACCGACAGGGGAGAGGTACGAGCAGTACTTC; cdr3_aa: CASSPTGERYEQYF
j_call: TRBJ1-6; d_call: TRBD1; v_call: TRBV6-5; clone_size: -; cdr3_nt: TGTGCCAGCAGTCAGGGACAGGGGGCTACGCCCCTCCACTTT; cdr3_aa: CASSQGQGATPLHF
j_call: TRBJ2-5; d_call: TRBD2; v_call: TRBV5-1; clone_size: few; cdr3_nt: TGCGCCAGCAGCTCCTGGACTAGCGGACAAGAGACCCAGTACTTC; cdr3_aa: CASSSWTSGQETQYF
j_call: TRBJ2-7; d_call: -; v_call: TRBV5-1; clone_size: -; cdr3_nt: TGCGCCAGCAGCTTGGTACAGGGGAGGAACGAGCAGTACTTC; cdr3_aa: CASSLVQGRNEQYF
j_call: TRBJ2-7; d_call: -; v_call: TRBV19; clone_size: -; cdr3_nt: TGTGCCAGTGGGGGACACCCCTCCTACGAGCAGTACTTC; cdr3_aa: CASGGHPSYEQYF
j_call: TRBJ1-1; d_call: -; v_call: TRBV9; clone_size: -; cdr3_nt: TGTGCCAGCAGCGTAGGGGTCGAGGAGGGTGAAGCTTTCTTT; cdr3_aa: CASSVGVEEGEAFF
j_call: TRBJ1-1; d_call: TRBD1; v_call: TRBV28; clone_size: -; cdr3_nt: TGTGCCACCATACCCCCGGGACAGGCCCTAAACACTGAAGCTTTCTTT; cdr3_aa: CATIPPGQALNTEAFF
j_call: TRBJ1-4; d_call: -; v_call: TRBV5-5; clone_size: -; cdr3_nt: TGTGCCAGCAGCTTGAGGGGGACTAATGAAAAACTGTTTTTT; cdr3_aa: CASSLRGTNEKLFF
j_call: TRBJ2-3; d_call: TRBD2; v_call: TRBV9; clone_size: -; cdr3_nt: TGTGCCAGCGGTATTAGCGGGAGGGGCTCAGATACGCAGTATTTT; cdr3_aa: CASGISGRGSDTQYF
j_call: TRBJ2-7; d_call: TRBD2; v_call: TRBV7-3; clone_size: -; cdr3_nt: TGTGCCAGCAGCTTAAGTGGGGGGGGAGCGCTCGGCTACGAGCAGTACTTC; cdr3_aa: CASSLSGGGALGYEQYF
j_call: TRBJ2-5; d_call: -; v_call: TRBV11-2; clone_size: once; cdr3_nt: TGTGCCACCCTATACCAAGAGACCCAGTACTTC; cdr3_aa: CATLYQETQYF